This TCR beta chain was sequenced in a study of cytomegalovirus exposure and HLA in healthy donors. The donors belonged to the 120-subject validation cohort, separate from the approximately 700-subject first cohort. Here immunoSEQ multiplex PCR was the method, and the copy in TCRdb shows in-frame clones only, minus some. The repertoire has 98,000 or so clones, around 82% of them found once; the top ten carry 3% to 3.5%. In its sample, this clone was seen once. Its antigen is still unknown. Regarding the study as a whole: As was reported, the classifier diagnosed cytomegalovirus status with high specificity and sensitivity. Altogether, 160 or so TCR beta chains were recorded as cytomegalovirus-associated. There were some public TCRs occurring in many donors, but most TCR sequences were rare.

The CDR3 loop spans 15 amino acids. Germline trimming cut 0 bases from V and 1 base from J; bases unmatched to any gene: 1. Germline CDR1 and CDR2: SGHRS and YFSETQ. This TCR came from a woman younger than 35 in good health and CMV-seronegative. The chain links TRBV5-1 to TRBJ2-3; 8 bases line up with TRBD2. Sequencing used PBMCs. CDR3 sequence (DNA): TGCGCCAGCAGCTTGGGGCGGGGGGGCACAGATACGCAGTATTTT. Amino acid sequence: CASSLGRGGTDTQYF.